This TCR beta chain was sequenced in a study of identifying expanded T cells in peripheral blood. General study findings and limits: Differentially abundant clones: roughly 1.3 between replicates, around 16 at roughly 15 days, around 20 at four. Across healthy donors, higher total template counts meant significantly greater approximately 2-week count variance.

On this clone itself: Antigen unknown.

In germline, CDR1 is KGHSH, CDR2 LQKENI. The CDR3 is made up of 18 amino acids. The ends were cut back, 5 bases at V and 0 bases at J, with 20 bases in the middle. TCRdb keeps only in-frame clones here, not all; method: immunoSEQ multiplex PCR. Of some 95,000 clones listed, approximately 84% were seen once; the top ten hold roughly 5.3%. Collection occurred without any documented infections or immune events in donors. This receptor was taken from a person between 18 and 69 years old in good health. This sequence joins TRBV18 and TRBJ1-3, with D tentatively TRBD1 (6 bases). Sequencing was carried out using blood. CDR3 sequence: CASSTSPPQGNSGNTIYF. For the CDR3, the DNA is TGTGCCAGCTCAACATCCCCACCTCAGGGGAACTCTGGAAACACCATATATTTT.